What follows are 9 T cell receptor beta chains derived from one specimen sequenced in a study of CD8+ T cells in alopecia areata. TCR sequencing used cDNA made by reverse transcription of extracted RNA. Repertoires were generated with immunoSEQ multiplex PCR, while TCRdb's copy carries only in-frame clones and drops some. This repertoire shows 150,000 to 200,000 clones, around 58% found once; its top ten account for 10% to 15%. Treatment described: oral pan-JAK inhibitor, 5-10 mg twice daily. The material was CD8+ T cells sorted from blood, obtained at week 24, from a patient treated with tofacitinib. These receptors all stem from a human donor with alopecia areata.

The chain has TRBV29-1 and TRBJ2-2, with D uncertain. The V end lost 7 bases, the J end lost 7 bases, and 13 bases lay between the germline ends. The germline V gene has CDR1 SQVTM and CDR2 ANQGSEA. The CDR3 consists of 12 residues. The CDR3 loop reads CSADVGNGELFF. The CDR3 DNA follows: TGCAGCGCTGATGTGGGGAACGGGGAGCTGTTTTTT.

This CDR3 is CASSLRAAKPGNTIYF. In nucleotides, the CDR3 is TGTGCCAGCAGCTTAAGGGCCGCGAAACCCGGAAACACCATATATTTT. This rearrangement joins TRBV2 to TRBJ1-3; D call uncertain. V shed 6 bases and J shed 4 bases, with 19 bases lying between them. The V gene's germline CDR1 is SNHLY and CDR2 FYNNEI. The CDR3 contains 16 residues.

The rearrangement links TRBV7-9 to TRBJ1-1; D ambiguous. This CDR3 has 16 residues. Germline CDR1 is SEHNR and CDR2 is FQNEAQ (reference sequence). The V end lost 2 bases, the J end lost 2 bases, and 15 bases lay between the germline ends. CDR3 loop: CASSLKWPRGNTEAFF. DNA for the CDR3: TGTGCCAGCAGCTTAAAATGGCCCCGGGGAAACACTGAAGCTTTCTTT.

This chain uses TRBV15 with TRBJ1-2; no clear D gene. The germline V gene has CDR1 LNHNV and CDR2 YYDKDF (reference sequence). V lost 0 bases, J lost 4 bases, and 3 bases lay in between. The CDR3 spans 12 residues. This CDR3 is CATSRDSYGYTF. The CDR3 nucleotides are TGTGCCACCAGCAGAGACAGCTATGGCTACACCTTC.

J is TRBJ1-2 and V is TRBV6-4; a possible D gene is TRBD1 (6 bases). Germline V gives CDR1 MRHNA, CDR2 SNTAGT. The CDR3 is 14 residues long. Trimming stripped 4 bases from V and 2 bases from J, with 11 bases between. CDR3 amino acids: CASSGTGLNYGYTF. In DNA, the CDR3 is TGTGCCAGCAGTGGAACAGGGCTGAACTATGGCTACACCTTC.

This clone was detected only a few times. The chain links TRBV25-1 to TRBJ1-4; D is possibly TRBD1 (5 bases). Trimming shortened V by 4 bases and J by 6 bases, and 12 bases separated the two germline ends. Germline CDR1 MGHDK, CDR2 SYGVNS. This CDR3 is 14 amino acids long. CDR3 in DNA: TGTGCCAGCAGTGGCTGGGGCTCCGATGAAAAACTGTTTTTT. It specifies CASSGWGSDEKLFF.

V usage is TRBV27 and J usage is TRBJ1-1; D is undetermined. The CDR3 sequence is 15 residues long. V was clipped by 7 bases and J by 4 bases, with 19 bases between them. In germline, CDR1 is MNHEY, CDR2 SMNVEV (reference sequence). In nucleotides, the CDR3 is TGTGCCAGCACCGACGGGCCAGGAAGAGGCACTGAAGCTTTCTTT. Residues: CASTDGPGRGTEAFF.

The sample holds a few counts of this clone. The rearrangement links TRBV4-1 to TRBJ2-2; TRBD2 aligns across 7 bases. Germline assignment: CDR1 MGHRA and CDR2 YSYEKL. This CDR3 contains 14 residues. V trimming: 2 bases; J trimming: 6 bases; junction bases outside the gene matches: 3. CDR3 sequence reads: CASSQSSGAGELFF. The CDR3 region has the DNA TGCGCCAGCAGCCAATCCAGCGGGGCCGGGGAGCTGTTTTTT.

The CDR3 DNA sequence: TGTGCCAGCAGCGATTCTCCCGGGACTAGTTTGTCGGATACGCAGTATTTT. The encoded protein is CASSDSPGTSLSDTQYF. This rearrangement joins TRBV13 to TRBJ2-3; 8 bases agree with TRBD2. The CDR3 runs 17 residues. Trimming cost V 5 bases and J 6 bases; bases outside gene matches: 16. Per the germline V gene, CDR1 is PRHDT and CDR2 is FYEKMQ (reference sequence). The full variable domain, with the rest looked up from reference TRBV13 and TRBJ2-3, is AAGVIQSPRHLIKEKRETATLKCYPIPRHDTVYWYQQGPGQDPQFLISFYEKMQSDKGSIPDRFSAQQFSDYHSELNMSSLELGDSALYFCASSDSPGTSLSDTQYFGPGTRLTVL.